This T cell receptor beta chain was recorded in a study of blood T cell repertoires in COVID-19. Study background: The United States, Italy and Spain supplied acute and convalescent COVID-19 samples.

Per the study methods: By means of reference gene primer amplification, nucleated cell counts were estimated. TCRdb keeps only in-frame clones here, not all; method: immunoSEQ multiplex PCR. V, J and clone size are taken as reported in that table, and D and trimming were inferred from the DNA itself. This sample carries about 330,000 clones, roughly 85% of them seen once, and the ten largest clones take about 7%. In this sample, this clone turned up many times. Trimming took 5 bases from V and 6 from J, leaving 13 bases between them. From germline, CDR1 is SQVTM and CDR2 ANQGSEA. This CDR3 region has 12 residues.

The source material was peripheral blood. The chain recombines TRBV29-1 with TRBJ1-1; perhaps TRBD1 as D (5 bases). The source of this sequence is a human donor in a cohort sampled during active COVID-19. CDR3 DNA: TGCAGCGTTTCGGGGGGGAGAGCTGAAGCTTTCTTT. Encoded protein: CSVSGGRAEAFF. The full variable domain, in which reference TRBV29-1 and TRBJ1-1 provide the parts outside the CDR3, is SAVISQKPSRDICQRGTSLTIQCQVDSQVTMMFWYRQQPGQSLTLIATANQGSEATYESGFVIDKFPISRPNLTFSTLTVSNMSPEDSSIYLCSVSGGRAEAFFGQGTRLTVV.